The 10 T cell receptor beta chains given below trace back to one sample, sequenced in a study of T cell repertoires in aging, cancer and after chemotherapy. Multiplex touch-down PCR with TRB-A/B primers amplified rearranged V-D-J TRB sequences. TCRdb reprocessed the multiplex PCR reads via MiXCR and lists one record per CDR3 protein. Of some 15,000 distinct CDR3 sequences listed, approximately 50% are singletons. TCR beta rearrangements were amplified from peripheral blood genomic DNA. Input material: blood. The receptors shown here come from a human donor in good health.

Comment on this clonotype: The DNA is left out, because the CDR3 cannot be placed on it with certainty; the CDR3 is given as TCRdb lists it. The V call is TRBV7-5, the J call TRBJ2-5; TRBD2, the table's D call, was not compared with the DNA. TRBV7-5 is a recognized pseudogene. Counting both end residues, the CDR3 totals 19 amino acids. The CDR3 reads CISVSEGAGLAGKQETQYF.

V and J are TRBV6-5 and TRBJ2-1, with 12 nucleotides matching TRBD2. Germline CDR1 MNHEY, CDR2 SVGAGI. V gave up 6 bases and J gave up 7 bases; unmatched junction bases: 7. The CDR3 has 15 amino acids. This CDR3 is CASRQGLAGMNEQFF. CDR3 nucleotide sequence: TGTGCCAGCAGGCAAGGACTAGCGGGAATGAATGAGCAGTTCTTC.

The CDR3 region is CASSPENEKLFF. The CDR3 nucleotides read TGTGCCAGCTCACCAGAGAATGAAAAACTGTTTTTT. V usage is TRBV18 and J usage is TRBJ1-4; D gene ambiguous. The V end lost 2 bases, the J end lost 5 bases, and 3 bases lay between the germline ends. Germline values: CDR1 KGHSH, CDR2 LQKENI. The CDR3 sequence is 12 residues long.

This chain connects TRBV11-2 to TRBJ1-2; D ambiguous. Per germline, CDR1 SGHAT and CDR2 FQNNGV. This CDR3 has 12 amino acids. Trimming pared 2 bases from V and 7 bases from J, leaving 8 bases between. The CDR3 sequence is CASSLFVGGYTF. The CDR3 DNA sequence: TGTGCCAGCAGCTTATTTGTGGGTGGCTACACCTTC.

This clonotype is medium-sized (0.01 to 0.1%). This rearrangement joins TRBV6-4 to TRBJ2-6, with D unclear. The V end was cut by 0 bases, the J end by 4 bases, with 4 bases between. CDR3 length equals 14 residues. Looked up from germline, CDR1 is MRHNA and CDR2 is SNTAGT. The CDR3 loop reads CASSDSAGANVLTF. DNA for the CDR3: TGTGCCAGCAGTGACTCGGCCGGGGCCAACGTCCTGACTTTC.

The chain recombines TRBV6-6 with TRBJ2-1; TRBD1 agrees at 9 bases. The germline V gene encodes CDR1 MNHNY and CDR2 SVGAGI (reference sequence). Trimming cost V 0 bases and J 7 bases; bases outside gene matches: 10. The length of the CDR3 is 17 residues. The CDR3 protein is CASSYSGWGQGRNEQFF. In DNA form, the CDR3 reads TGTGCCAGCAGTTACTCGGGTTGGGGACAGGGTCGAAATGAGCAGTTCTTC.

This clonotype has just one count. The V and J genes are TRBV5-6 and TRBJ1-2, with unresolved D. V was trimmed by 4 bases and J by 8 bases, leaving 9 bases between them. Looked up from germline, CDR1 is SGHDT and CDR2 is YYEEEE. The CDR3 runs to 11 residues. CDR3: CASSLGGGYTF. The CDR3 region has the DNA TGTGCCAGCAGCCTTGGAGGAGGCTACACCTTC.

The chain carries TRBV6-5 and TRBJ2-7; 8 bases match TRBD1. V gave up 10 bases and J gave up 7 bases; unmatched junction bases: 12. From germline, CDR1 is MNHEY and CDR2 SVGAGI. This CDR3 is built from 13 residues. The CDR3 here is CATATGELGEQYF. CDR3 in DNA: TGTGCCACCGCGACAGGGGAACTGGGTGAGCAGTACTTC.

The genes are TRBV18 and TRBJ2-7; D unresolved. V was shortened by 3 bases and J by 6 bases, with 12 bases between the two germline ends. Germline V gene data show CDR1 as KGHSH and CDR2 as LQKENI. This CDR3 is built from 13 residues. This CDR3 is CASSPGSLGEQYF. The CDR3 DNA sequence: TGTGCCAGCTCACCGGGCAGCCTCGGCGAGCAGTACTTC.

J is TRBJ1-2 and V is TRBV6-5, with D possibly being TRBD1 (5 bases). The V and J ends lost 7 bases and 7 bases respectively, with 22 bases between them. CDR3 size: 15 residues. Germline V gene data show CDR1 as MNHEY and CDR2 as SVGAGI. CDR3 bases: TGTGCCAGCACAAGAGGGGTTCAGGGATTGGGTGGCTACACCTTC. Translating it yields CASTRGVQGLGGYTF.